Listed below are T cell receptor beta chains from one sample, sequenced in a study of OX40 agonist ivuxolimab in advanced cancers. Clones were read by immunoSEQ multiplex PCR, and TCRdb kept only the in-frame ones, dropping some. The sample has 50,000 to 65,000 clones, roughly 90% seen once. Sequencing used CD4+ or CD8+ T cells sorted from blood, obtained in a trial of the OX40 agonist ivuxolimab. All receptors derive from an adult with an advanced solid tumor such as melanoma, head and neck, liver or kidney cancer. Both conserved end residues are part of each CDR3. D genes are given only for firm matches. Some rows have no size entry. The others give once, few or many, or a class for an expanded clone.

clone_size,d_call,v_call,j_call,cdr3_nt,cdr3_aa
.,TRBD2,TRBV5-1,TRBJ2-7,TGCGCCAGCAGCTTGGGGAGCTTCGGGGGGGCAGTGCCCTACGAGCAGTACTTC,CASSLGSFGGAVPYEQYF
.,.,TRBV28,TRBJ2-7,TGTGCCAGCAGTTTACAGGGGTCGCAGTACTTC,CASSLQGSQYF
.,.,TRBV18,TRBJ1-5,TGTGCCAGCCGTGGGGGCAATCAGCCCCAGCATTTT,CASRGGNQPQHF
.,.,TRBV30,TRBJ1-1,TGTGCCTGGAGGCGATCGAACCTTGGGGGCACTGAAGCTTTCTTT,CAWRRSNLGGTEAFF
.,TRBD1,TRBV14,TRBJ2-3,TGTGCCAGCAGCCAAGAGCAGAGGGGGCCCGCAGATACGCAGTATTTT,CASSQEQRGPADTQYF
.,.,TRBV5-6,TRBJ1-1,TGTGCCAGCAGCTTGGATTCTCGGGGGATGAACACTGAAGCTTTCTTT,CASSLDSRGMNTEAFF
.,TRBD2,TRBV6-5,TRBJ2-1,TGTGCCAGCCAACTAGCGGGGGTCAATGAGCAGTTCTTC,CASQLAGVNEQFF
.,TRBD1,TRBV5-1,TRBJ2-1,TGCGCCAGCAGCTTGGTGGCAGGGGGCACCGTACTCAATGAGCAGTTCTTC,CASSLVAGGTVLNEQFF
.,.,TRBV9,TRBJ1-2,TGTGCCAGCAGCGTAGAAGCGGGGGGCGCAGGGGGCTACACCTTC,CASSVEAGGAGGYTF
medium-sized,.,TRBV7-8,TRBJ1-5,TGTGCCAGCAGCTTAGCGCTCGAAACACTCCAGCATTTT,CASSLALETLQHF
.,.,TRBV9,TRBJ1-2,TGTGCCAGCACCCGAAGTGGGGAGGGGACTTATGGCTACACCTTC,CASTRSGEGTYGYTF
.,.,TRBV6-1,TRBJ1-5,TGTGCCAGCAGACCAGCCAGGGACGGAGATCAGCCCCAGCATTTT,CASRPARDGDQPQHF
.,.,TRBV5-1,TRBJ2-2,TGCGCCAGCAGCTTGGAGGCCTATAACACCGGGGAGCTGTTTTTT,CASSLEAYNTGELFF
.,TRBD1,TRBV19,TRBJ1-5,TGTGCCAGTAGTATCGGACAGGGTGGAGGCTTCGGTCAGCCCCAGCATTTT,CASSIGQGGGFGQPQHF
.,TRBD1,TRBV28,TRBJ1-1,TGTGCCAGCAGTTCGGGATCAAACAGGGGTTCGGGAGGAGCTTTCTTT,CASSSGSNRGSGGAFF
once,TRBD1,TRBV28,TRBJ1-1,TGTGCCAGCAGTGGTCCCGGGACAGGGAACACTGAAGCTTTCTTT,CASSGPGTGNTEAFF
.,TRBD1,TRBV30,TRBJ2-3,TGTGCCTGGAGGGACAGGGCCACAGATACGCAGTATTTT,CAWRDRATDTQYF